The present T cell receptor beta chain was sequenced within a study of cytomegalovirus exposure and HLA in healthy donors. Comments on this clone: Its antigen is not identified.

This CDR3 has 15 amino acids. The germline CDR1 and CDR2 sequences are SGHDT and YYEEEE. Trimming shortened V by 4 bases and J by 0 bases, and 11 bases separated the two germline ends. PCR was performed using 60 Vbeta and 13 Jbeta primers. Sequenced by immunoSEQ multiplex PCR; TCRdb stores in-frame clones only, minus some. The table lists roughly 100,000 clones, about three fifths of them singletons. Healthy bone marrow donors made up the donor group. Study-wide points: Common viral pathogens (according to a later analysis) appeared linked to several of the most significant clusters. CMV serostatus stood as the only immune exposure information on hand. A few chains linked to CMV were shown in vitro to be specific for CMV antigens.

This chain links TRBV5-6 with TRBJ1-3; D gene ambiguous. Material for sequencing was PBMCs. The sequence came from a human donor in good health. CDR3 nucleotides: TGTGCCAGCAGCCTAGACCGAGCCTCTGGAAACACCATATATTTT. Translated, it gives CASSLDRASGNTIYF.